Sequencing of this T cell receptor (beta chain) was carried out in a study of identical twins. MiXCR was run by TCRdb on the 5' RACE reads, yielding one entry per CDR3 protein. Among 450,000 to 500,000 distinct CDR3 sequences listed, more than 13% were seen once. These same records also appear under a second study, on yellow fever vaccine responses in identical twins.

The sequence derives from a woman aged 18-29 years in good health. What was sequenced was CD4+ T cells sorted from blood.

CDR3 in amino acids: CASSGGTTGSSYNEQFF. As DNA, the CDR3 is TGTGCCAGCAGTGGGGGGACGACTGGGAGCTCCTACAATGAGCAGTTCTTC. The gene calls are TRBV11-3 and TRBJ2-1; D is possibly TRBD2 (6 bases). This CDR3 has 17 residues. V was clipped by 6 bases and J by 0 bases, with 18 bases between them. Germline V gene data show CDR1 as SGHNT and CDR2 as YENEEA.